Presented here are 29 T cell receptor beta chains from one specimen sequenced in a study of blood T cell repertoires in COVID-19. Profiling relied on immunoSEQ multiplex PCR, and the TCRdb table lists in-frame clones only, not all of them. The sample gives just under 60,000 clones, roughly 84% of which show up once; roughly 9.3% is in the top ten. Sequenced material: peripheral blood. These receptors were taken from a man older than 75 with COVID-19, enrolled during active disease.

The chain links TRBV19 to TRBJ1-1; a weak D match, TRBD1 (5 bases). V lost 8 bases, J lost 4 bases, and 14 bases lay in between. Looked up from germline, CDR1 is LNHDA and CDR2 is SQIVND (reference sequence). CDR3 length equals 13 residues. CDR3: CASSGNRGTEAFF. The DNA for the CDR3 is TGTGCCAGTTCAGGGAACAGAGGCACTGAAGCTTTCTTT.

The rearrangement joins TRBV18 to TRBJ1-1; D call uncertain. This CDR3 contains 13 residues. Germline V CDR1 and CDR2: KGHSH, LQKENI. V lost 5 bases, J lost 3 bases, and 10 bases lay in between. The CDR3 bases are TGTGCCAGCTCAGCGTCCGGGGACACTGAAGCTTTCTTT. Its protein is CASSASGDTEAFF. The full variable domain, rest sourced from reference TRBV18 and TRBJ1-1, is NAGVMQNPRHLVRRRGQEARLRCSPMKGHSHVYWYRQLPEEGLKFMVYLQKENIIDESGMPKERFSAEFPKEGPSILRIQQVVRGDSAAYFCASSASGDTEAFFGQGTRLTVV.

CDR3 region: CASSLEDRDENQPQHF. The DNA of the CDR3 is TGTGCCAGCAGCTTAGAGGACAGGGACGAGAATCAGCCCCAGCATTTT. The J gene is TRBJ1-5, the V gene TRBV7-9; TRBD1 matches 8 bases. The germline V gene has CDR1 SEHNR and CDR2 FQNEAQ (reference sequence). This CDR3 has 16 amino acids. The V segment lost 1 base and the J segment 4 bases; nucleotides outside the gene matches: 6.

This chain uses TRBV6-6 with TRBJ1-1; D not certain. Trimming stripped 2 bases from V and 3 bases from J, with 10 bases between. Germline CDR1 is MNHNY and CDR2 is SVGAGI (reference sequence). The CDR3 runs to 14 residues. In nucleotides, the CDR3 is TGTGCCAGCAGTTACGAGGGATCCTACACTGAAGCTTTCTTT. It translates to CASSYEGSYTEAFF.

This clone was observed once. This chain joins TRBV9 and TRBJ1-5, with D maybe TRBD1 (6 bases). The germline CDR1 and CDR2 sequences are SGDLS and YYNGEE. The CDR3 sequence is 15 residues long. The germline V and J ends were trimmed by 0 bases and 6 bases, with 13 bases remaining between them. The CDR3 DNA reads TGTGCCAGCAGCGTAGAGGGACACGGTAGTCAGCCCCAGCATTTT. It is translated as CASSVEGHGSQPQHF. The complete variable domain, with remaining parts taken from reference TRBV9 and TRBJ1-5, reads DSGVTQTPKHLITATGQRVTLRCSPRSGDLSVYWYQQSLDQGLQFLIQYYNGEERAKGNILERFSAQQFPDLHSELNLSSLELGDSALYFCASSVEGHGSQPQHFGDGTRLSIL.

The CDR3 DNA reads as TGTGCCAGCAGCTTAGGAGCAGGCCCGACAGATACGCAGTATTTT. It translates to CASSLGAGPTDTQYF. This sequence joins TRBV7-2 and TRBJ2-3; D unclear. Germline-derived CDR1 and CDR2 are SGHTA and FQGNSA. The CDR3 runs to 15 residues. V was clipped by 1 base and J by 3 bases, with 11 bases between them.

The CDR3 loop is CASSLGGPYAEEQYF. CDR3 coding DNA: TGTGCCAGCAGCCTAGGGGGCCCCTATGCTGAGGAGCAGTACTTC. V usage is TRBV9 and J usage is TRBJ2-7, with TRBD1 matching over 7 bases. V shed 4 bases, J shed 7 bases, and the junction held 14 bases outside the gene matches. The CDR3 contains 15 residues. Germline V lookup: CDR1 SGDLS, CDR2 YYNGEE.

This chain joins TRBV5-1 and TRBJ1-6; D is perhaps TRBD1 (6 bases). V was trimmed by 4 bases and J by 7 bases, leaving 18 bases between them. The CDR3 has 16 amino acids. CDR1 and CDR2 (germline): SGHRS, YFSETQ. The CDR3 sequence: CASSENSGTLNSPLHF. CDR3 in DNA: TGCGCCAGCAGCGAAAATTCCGGGACACTCAATTCACCCCTCCACTTT.

This clone was seen once. This chain uses TRBV11-2 with TRBJ2-2, with D perhaps matching TRBD2 (6 bases). Germline CDR1 and CDR2: SGHAT and FQNNGV. The V end lost 5 bases, the J end lost 5 bases, and 15 bases lay between the germline ends. The CDR3 has 15 residues. The chain's CDR3 is CASSPGGEGTGELFF. For the CDR3, the DNA is TGTGCCAGCAGCCCCGGGGGAGAGGGAACCGGGGAGCTGTTTTTT.

The gene calls are TRBV7-7 and TRBJ1-3; D is possibly TRBD1 (6 bases). Germline V gene sequence: CDR1 SSHAT, CDR2 FNYEAQ (reference sequence). V dropped 4 bases and J dropped 8 bases, with 12 bases sitting between them. This CDR3 comprises 13 residues. CDR3 DNA: TGTGCCAGCAGCTCGACAGGAGAAGACACCATATATTTT. It encodes CASSSTGEDTIYF.

The chain uses TRBV7-2 and TRBJ2-5, with 11 bases that match TRBD1. Germline assignment: CDR1 SGHTA and CDR2 FQGNSA. Trimming cost V 5 bases and J 4 bases; bases outside gene matches: 6. The CDR3 has 15 amino acids. CDR3 sequence (DNA): TGTGCCAGCAGCCACAACGGACAGGGGGCAGAGACCCAGTACTTC. Translation gives CASSHNGQGAETQYF.

The genes are TRBV9 and TRBJ1-1, with a weak D call TRBD1 (5 bases). The CDR3 runs to 16 residues. Germline assignment: CDR1 SGDLS and CDR2 YYNGEE. V shed 3 bases and J shed 3 bases, with 18 bases lying between them. This chain's CDR3 is CASSAGDGRGDTEAFF. The CDR3 DNA reads TGTGCCAGCAGCGCGGGGGACGGACGAGGGGACACTGAAGCTTTCTTT.

The chain links TRBV5-4 to TRBJ2-7, with TRBD2 as a possible D gene (6 bases). Looked up from germline, CDR1 is SGHNT and CDR2 is YYREEE (reference sequence). V lost 5 bases to trimming and J lost 0 bases, with 12 bases between them. The CDR3 is 14 amino acids. The CDR3: CASSHEGGSYEQYF. In nucleotides, the CDR3 is TGTGCCAGCAGTCACGAGGGAGGCTCCTACGAGCAGTACTTC.

The genes are TRBV7-6 and TRBJ1-2; 10 bases are a match to TRBD1. CDR3 length: 15 residues. The trim removed 5 bases at V and 7 bases at J, leaving 10 bases unmatched. CDR1 is SGHVS and CDR2 is FNYEAQ in the germline V gene. CDR3 nucleotide sequence: TGTGCCAGCAGCCGACCGGGGACAGGGGTCCGTGGCTACACCTTC. Translating it yields CASSRPGTGVRGYTF.

V usage is TRBV14 and J usage is TRBJ2-7; TRBD2 aligns across 12 bases. This CDR3 region has 16 residues. The germline V gene has CDR1 SGHDN and CDR2 FVKESK. The V and J ends lost 3 bases and 7 bases, in that order; junction bases with no gene match: 10. CDR3 region: CASSQSRASGRVEQYV. CDR3 nucleotides: TGTGCCAGCAGCCAGTCTCGGGCTAGCGGGAGGGTTGAGCAGTACGTC.

The V and J genes are TRBV10-3 and TRBJ2-3; 7 bases map to TRBD1. The CDR3 totals 16 residues. With V trimmed by 3 bases and J by 2 bases, 8 bases remained unmatched. CDR1 and CDR2 (germline): ENHRY, SYGVKD. CDR3 amino acids: CAISDRDRPYTDTQYF. The CDR3 DNA reads as TGTGCCATCAGTGACCGGGACAGACCTTACACAGATACGCAGTATTTT.

The genes are TRBV7-3 and TRBJ1-6; 7 bases are shared with TRBD1. CDR1 and CDR2 (germline): SGHTA, FQGTGA. There are 14 residues in the CDR3. V lost 4 bases, J lost 8 bases, and 5 bases stayed unmatched. The CDR3, as DNA: TGTGCCAGCAGCTCGACAGGGACCTATTCACCCCTCCACTTT. This encodes CASSSTGTYSPLHF. The whole variable domain, remainder taken from reference TRBV7-3 and TRBJ1-6, is GAGVSQTPSNKVTEKGKYVELRCDPISGHTALYWYRQSLGQGPEFLIYFQGTGAADDSGLPNDRFFAVRPEGSVSTLKIQRTERGDSAVYLCASSSTGTYSPLHFGNGTRLTVT.

The chain employs TRBV5-4 and TRBJ2-3, with 9 bases fitting TRBD1. V shed 5 bases, J shed 6 bases, and the junction held 10 bases outside the gene matches. The CDR3 is 15 amino acids. Germline V gene sequence: CDR1 SGHNT, CDR2 YYREEE (reference sequence). In DNA form, the CDR3 reads TGTGCCAGCAGATCAGCACAGGGGGCCGGGGATACGCAGTATTTT. Protein sequence: CASRSAQGAGDTQYF.

This rearrangement joins TRBV29-1 to TRBJ2-5; D remains ambiguous. The CDR3 contains 11 residues. Germline V gene data show CDR1 as SQVTM and CDR2 as ANQGSEA. V lost 1 base and J 8 bases, leaving 8 bases between the germline ends. The CDR3, as DNA: TGCAGCGTTGAAGTTCGAGGCACCCAGTACTTC. Residues: CSVEVRGTQYF.

The V gene is TRBV6-2 or TRBV6-3, the J gene TRBJ2-1; 11 bases line up with TRBD2. CDR1 is MNHEY and CDR2 is SVGEGT in the germline V gene. This CDR3 has 15 residues. V lost 5 bases, J lost 7 bases, and 7 bases stayed unmatched. In nucleotides, the CDR3 is TGTGCCAGCAGTAAAGCTAGCGGGAGGCTTAATGAGCAGTTCTTC. Protein: CASSKASGRLNEQFF.

The CDR3 here is CASRKTSGTGEQFF. The CDR3 DNA is TGCGCCAGCAGAAAGACTAGCGGGACGGGTGAGCAGTTCTTC. The genes are TRBV4-3 and TRBJ2-1, with 11 bases fitting TRBD2. The V gene end was trimmed by 6 bases and the J gene end by 9 bases; junction bases not matched to a gene: 7. Germline V gene data show CDR1 as LGHNA and CDR2 as YSLEER. The CDR3 spans 14 residues.

The CDR3 sequence: CASSSNRGTEAFF. CDR3 coding DNA: TGCGCCAGCAGCTCAAACAGGGGTACTGAAGCTTTCTTT. The chain carries TRBV5-1 and TRBJ1-1; 7 positions match TRBD1. Germline lookup yields CDR1 SGHRS and CDR2 YFSETQ. The J segment lost 5 bases and the V segment lost 3 bases, leaving 4 bases of the junction unmatched. The CDR3 totals 13 residues.

The J gene is TRBJ1-3, the V gene TRBV5-1; D ambiguous. Per the germline V gene, CDR1 is SGHRS and CDR2 is YFSETQ. This CDR3 comprises 16 residues. V was trimmed by 4 bases and J by 0 bases, leaving 14 bases between them. CDR3 bases: TGCGCCAGCAGCAGCGGCGCGGCCGCCTCTGGAAACACCATATATTTT. Protein product: CASSSGAAASGNTIYF.

This chain connects TRBV5-1 to TRBJ2-2; D gene ambiguous. The V gene lost 2 bases and the J gene lost 7 bases, with 6 bases spanning the gap. CDR3 length: 12 residues. The germline V gene encodes CDR1 SGHRS and CDR2 YFSETQ. CDR3 sequence: CASSLGGGELFF. DNA for the CDR3: TGCGCCAGCAGCTTAGGCGGCGGGGAGCTGTTTTTT.

The chain has TRBV9 and TRBJ1-6; 9 nucleotides line up with TRBD1. Trimming cost V 3 bases and J 5 bases; bases outside gene matches: 3. This CDR3 is built from 15 residues. Germline V gene sequence: CDR1 SGDLS, CDR2 YYNGEE. CDR3 nucleotide sequence: TGTGCCAGCAGCGCACAGGGGGCCCATAATTCACCCCTCCACTTT. It codes for CASSAQGAHNSPLHF.

The rearrangement links TRBV7-8 to TRBJ1-5; no clear D. From germline, CDR1 is SGHVS and CDR2 FQNEAQ. The CDR3 is made up of 13 amino acids. V was clipped by 4 bases and J by 3 bases, with 7 bases between them. The CDR3 region is CASSSYHNQPQHF. In DNA, the CDR3 is TGTGCCAGCAGCTCCTACCACAATCAGCCCCAGCATTTT.

Only one count was recorded for this clone. V is TRBV15 and J is TRBJ1-1, with D perhaps TRBD1 (5 bases). Germline V gene data show CDR1 as LNHNV and CDR2 as YYDKDF (reference sequence). The CDR3 runs 12 residues. V was pared by 5 bases and J by 9 bases, with 13 bases between. The CDR3 reads CATSGDSRQAFF. CDR3 sequence (DNA): TGTGCCACCAGCGGCGACAGCCGTCAAGCTTTCTTT.

This clone was seen once. The chain links TRBV6-6 to TRBJ1-2, with a weak D call TRBD1 (5 bases). CDR3 length: 13 amino acids. Trimming took 4 bases from V and 4 from J, leaving 10 bases between them. Germline assignment: CDR1 MNHNY and CDR2 SVGAGI (reference sequence). The CDR3 coding sequence is TGTGCCAGCAGTTCCGCGACAGCCTATGGCTACACCTTC. As protein: CASSSATAYGYTF.

In its sample, this clone was seen a few times. This sequence joins TRBV6-1 and TRBJ2-7; D is perhaps TRBD1 (8 bases). Germline V gene sequence: CDR1 MNHNS, CDR2 SASEGT. The ends were cut back, 3 bases at V and 2 bases at J, with 17 bases in the middle. The CDR3 length is 16 residues. The CDR3 DNA is TGTGCCAGCAGTGAGGGGGGGACAGGCCCACCCTACGAGCAGTACTTC. This sequence encodes CASSEGGTGPPYEQYF.